The rows below give T cell receptor beta chains drawn from one sample of a study of CD8+ T cells in alopecia areata. Clones were read by immunoSEQ multiplex PCR, and TCRdb kept only the in-frame ones, dropping some. The table includes about 200,000 clones, more than 45% detected once. The sequencing used CD4+ T cells sorted from blood, collected at week 4, from a patient treated with tofacitinib. The receptors come from a human donor with alopecia areata. The CDR3 runs from the conserved cysteine through the conserved F or W. Fields, in order: CDR3 protein, CDR3 DNA, J gene, D gene, clone size, V gene. D genes are given only for firm matches. Only some rows state a clone size, as once, few, many or a class for expanded clones.

cdr3_aa: CSVGVGTDTQYF
cdr3_nt: TGCAGCGTTGGTGTTGGCACAGATACGCAGTATTTT
j_call: TRBJ2-3
d_call: NA
clone_size: NA
v_call: TRBV29-1

cdr3_aa: CASTEGRAQYF
cdr3_nt: TGTGCCAGCACCGAAGGGAGAGCCCAGTACTTC
j_call: TRBJ2-7
d_call: NA
clone_size: NA
v_call: TRBV6-5

cdr3_aa: CSMRRTSGNTEAFF
cdr3_nt: TGCAGCATGAGGCGGACTTCGGGGAACACTGAAGCTTTCTTT
j_call: TRBJ1-1
d_call: NA
clone_size: once
v_call: TRBV29-1

cdr3_aa: CAIARTDNNEQFF
cdr3_nt: TGTGCCATAGCTCGGACGGACAACAATGAGCAGTTCTTC
j_call: TRBJ2-1
d_call: NA
clone_size: few
v_call: TRBV10-3

cdr3_aa: CASSLIAGGTDTQYF
cdr3_nt: TGTGCCAGCAGCTTGATAGCGGGGGGTACAGATACGCAGTATTTT
j_call: TRBJ2-3
d_call: TRBD2
clone_size: NA
v_call: TRBV7-3

cdr3_aa: CAWSALRSLTTDQGAEQYF
cdr3_nt: TGTGCCTGGAGTGCCCTACGGAGTCTTACGACGGATCAGGGGGCCGAGCAGTACTTC
j_call: TRBJ2-7
d_call: TRBD1
clone_size: NA
v_call: TRBV30

cdr3_aa: CASSHDWDSSGANVLTF
cdr3_nt: TGCGCCAGCAGCCATGATTGGGACAGCTCTGGGGCCAACGTCCTGACTTTC
j_call: TRBJ2-6
d_call: TRBD1
clone_size: few
v_call: TRBV4-3

cdr3_aa: CAWSPRVTDTQYF
cdr3_nt: TGTGCCTGGAGTCCTAGAGTCACAGATACGCAGTATTTT
j_call: TRBJ2-3
d_call: NA
clone_size: NA
v_call: TRBV30

cdr3_aa: CSVVEGGLAKNIQYF
cdr3_nt: TGCAGCGTTGTAGAAGGGGGCTTAGCCAAAAACATTCAGTACTTC
j_call: TRBJ2-4
d_call: TRBD1
clone_size: few
v_call: TRBV29-1

cdr3_aa: CASSPDRYNEQFF
cdr3_nt: TGCGCCAGCAGCCCGGACAGATACAATGAGCAGTTCTTC
j_call: TRBJ2-1
d_call: NA
clone_size: NA
v_call: TRBV5-1

cdr3_aa: CATSRDLGRATPEAFF
cdr3_nt: TGTGCCACCAGCAGAGATTTGGGCAGGGCCACCCCTGAAGCTTTCTTT
j_call: TRBJ1-1
d_call: NA
clone_size: many
v_call: TRBV15

cdr3_aa: CAWSVMGTEAFF
cdr3_nt: TGTGCCTGGAGTGTGATGGGCACTGAAGCTTTCTTT
j_call: TRBJ1-1
d_call: NA
clone_size: NA
v_call: TRBV30

cdr3_aa: CASSLGSIYEQYF
cdr3_nt: TGTGCCAGCAGCTTAGGTTCCATCTACGAGCAGTACTTC
j_call: TRBJ2-7
d_call: NA
clone_size: once
v_call: TRBV7-2

cdr3_aa: CASSREGTGVRGEQFF
cdr3_nt: TGTGCCAGCAGCCGAGAAGGGACTGGGGTAAGGGGGGAGCAGTTCTTC
j_call: TRBJ2-1
d_call: NA
clone_size: NA
v_call: TRBV4-2

cdr3_aa: CASSARGLRTDTQYF
cdr3_nt: TGTGCCAGCAGCGCCAGGGGTCTTAGGACAGATACGCAGTATTTT
j_call: TRBJ2-3
d_call: NA
clone_size: NA
v_call: TRBV7-2

cdr3_aa: CASSSGFEFYEQYF
cdr3_nt: TGTGCCAGCAGCTCCGGGTTCGAATTCTACGAGCAGTACTTC
j_call: TRBJ2-7
d_call: NA
clone_size: NA
v_call: TRBV7-2

cdr3_aa: CSVGGDWGQYF
cdr3_nt: TGCAGCGTTGGCGGTGATTGGGGGCAGTACTTC
j_call: TRBJ2-7
d_call: NA
clone_size: NA
v_call: TRBV29-1

cdr3_aa: CATDRVNSPLHF
cdr3_nt: TGTGCCACGGACAGGGTGAATTCACCCCTCCACTTT
j_call: TRBJ1-6
d_call: TRBD1
clone_size: NA
v_call: TRBV30

cdr3_aa: CSASRTETQYF
cdr3_nt: TGCAGTGCGTCTAGGACAGAGACCCAGTACTTC
j_call: TRBJ2-5
d_call: NA
clone_size: NA
v_call: TRBV20-1

cdr3_aa: CASSGPGGSVYTGELFF
cdr3_nt: TGTGCCAGCAGCGGCCCAGGGGGTAGCGTGTACACCGGGGAGCTGTTTTTT
j_call: TRBJ2-2
d_call: TRBD1
clone_size: NA
v_call: TRBV5-4

cdr3_aa: CSVVGTGASTDTQYF
cdr3_nt: TGCAGCGTTGTGGGAACAGGCGCTAGCACAGATACGCAGTATTTT
j_call: TRBJ2-3
d_call: NA
clone_size: many
v_call: TRBV29-1

cdr3_aa: CASSKDTWPNEQFF
cdr3_nt: TGTGCCAGCAGCAAGGACACCTGGCCGAATGAGCAGTTCTTC
j_call: TRBJ2-1
d_call: NA
clone_size: NA
v_call: TRBV11-2

cdr3_aa: CASSQSGLEAFF
cdr3_nt: TGCGCCAGCAGCCAATCCGGACTTGAAGCTTTCTTT
j_call: TRBJ1-1
d_call: NA
clone_size: few
v_call: TRBV4-1

cdr3_aa: CASSEGRGGTDTQYF
cdr3_nt: TGTGCCAGCAGTGAAGGGCGGGGTGGCACAGATACGCAGTATTTT
j_call: TRBJ2-3
d_call: NA
clone_size: few
v_call: TRBV6-1

cdr3_aa: CAWRERGIAGGYTF
cdr3_nt: TGTGCCTGGAGGGAGAGGGGTATAGCGGGAGGCTACACCTTC
j_call: TRBJ1-2
d_call: NA
clone_size: NA
v_call: TRBV30

cdr3_aa: CSVLGQQNNEQFF
cdr3_nt: TGCAGCGTTTTAGGTCAGCAAAACAATGAGCAGTTCTTC
j_call: TRBJ2-1
d_call: NA
clone_size: NA
v_call: TRBV29-1

cdr3_aa: CASSSQGVFDNSPLHF
cdr3_nt: TGTGCCAGCAGTTCACAGGGGGTTTTTGATAATTCACCCCTCCACTTT
j_call: TRBJ1-6
d_call: TRBD1
clone_size: once
v_call: TRBV27

cdr3_aa: CASSSQGAEAYEQYF
cdr3_nt: TGTGCCAGCAGTTCTCAAGGGGCGGAAGCCTACGAGCAGTACTTC
j_call: TRBJ2-7
d_call: NA
clone_size: many
v_call: TRBV28

cdr3_aa: CASSSTRGSAQYF
cdr3_nt: TGTGCCAGCAGCTCAACCCGGGGGTCCGCGCAGTATTTT
j_call: TRBJ2-3
d_call: NA
clone_size: NA
v_call: TRBV7-2

cdr3_aa: CASTPGQGKAFF
cdr3_nt: TGTGCCAGTACCCCCGGACAGGGGAAAGCTTTCTTT
j_call: TRBJ1-1
d_call: TRBD1
clone_size: few
v_call: TRBV19

cdr3_aa: CASSPRVGRTDTQYF
cdr3_nt: TGTGCCAGCAGCCCCCGGGTGGGGCGCACAGATACGCAGTATTTT
j_call: TRBJ2-3
d_call: NA
clone_size: few
v_call: TRBV7-9

cdr3_aa: CASSLAQGYEQYF
cdr3_nt: TGTGCCAGCAGCTTAGCACAGGGCTACGAGCAGTACTTC
j_call: TRBJ2-7
d_call: NA
clone_size: once
v_call: TRBV7-2

cdr3_aa: CASSLEPAGESYNEQFF
cdr3_nt: TGCGCCAGCAGCTTGGAGCCAGCGGGGGAGTCCTACAATGAGCAGTTCTTC
j_call: TRBJ2-1
d_call: TRBD2
clone_size: few
v_call: TRBV5-1

cdr3_aa: CSVGVNYGYTF
cdr3_nt: TGCAGCGTTGGAGTCAACTATGGCTACACCTTC
j_call: TRBJ1-2
d_call: NA
clone_size: NA
v_call: TRBV29-1

cdr3_aa: CASSVRLAGGTDTQYF
cdr3_nt: TGTGCCAGCAGTGTTCGGCTAGCGGGCGGCACAGATACGCAGTATTTT
j_call: TRBJ2-3
d_call: TRBD2
clone_size: NA
v_call: TRBV2

cdr3_aa: CASSLQSNYGYTF
cdr3_nt: TGTGCCAGCAGCCTACAGAGTAACTATGGCTACACCTTC
j_call: TRBJ1-2
d_call: NA
clone_size: NA
v_call: TRBV13

cdr3_aa: CASSPGLAEYQETQYF
cdr3_nt: TGCGCCAGCAGCCCTGGACTAGCGGAGTACCAAGAGACCCAGTACTTC
j_call: TRBJ2-5
d_call: TRBD2
clone_size: few
v_call: TRBV5-1

cdr3_aa: CASSRDWNYGYTF
cdr3_nt: TGTGCCAGCAGTCGGGACTGGAACTATGGCTACACCTTC
j_call: TRBJ1-2
d_call: NA
clone_size: few
v_call: TRBV6-5

cdr3_aa: CASSLFQGIQYF
cdr3_nt: TGTGCCAGCAGTCTTTTCCAGGGGATTCAGTACTTC
j_call: TRBJ2-4
d_call: NA
clone_size: few
v_call: TRBV2

cdr3_aa: CAWSAQGGYGYTF
cdr3_nt: TGTGCCTGGAGTGCCCAGGGGGGGTATGGCTACACCTTC
j_call: TRBJ1-2
d_call: TRBD1
clone_size: NA
v_call: TRBV30

cdr3_aa: CASSVAPGTSYEQYF
cdr3_nt: TGTGCCAGCAGCGTAGCCCCAGGGACCTCCTACGAGCAGTACTTC
j_call: TRBJ2-7
d_call: NA
clone_size: NA
v_call: TRBV9

cdr3_aa: CATSRLRGYNEQFF
cdr3_nt: TGTGCCACCAGCAGGCTAAGGGGGTACAATGAGCAGTTCTTC
j_call: TRBJ2-1
d_call: NA
clone_size: NA
v_call: TRBV15

cdr3_aa: CSVELRDRAEAFF
cdr3_nt: TGCAGCGTTGAGCTCCGGGACAGGGCTGAAGCTTTCTTT
j_call: TRBJ1-1
d_call: TRBD1
clone_size: NA
v_call: TRBV29-1

cdr3_aa: CSVSPRTGGVETQYF
cdr3_nt: TGCAGCGTTTCTCCCCGGACAGGGGGCGTAGAGACCCAGTACTTC
j_call: TRBJ2-5
d_call: TRBD1
clone_size: NA
v_call: TRBV29-1

cdr3_aa: CASSTRQETNYGYTF
cdr3_nt: TGTGCCAGTAGTACGAGACAGGAGACTAACTATGGCTACACCTTC
j_call: TRBJ1-2
d_call: NA
clone_size: NA
v_call: TRBV19

cdr3_aa: CASSQDGVYGYTF
cdr3_nt: TGCGCCAGCAGCCAAGATGGGGTCTATGGCTACACCTTC
j_call: TRBJ1-2
d_call: NA
clone_size: few
v_call: TRBV4-3

cdr3_aa: CSVGAGGSDTQYF
cdr3_nt: TGCAGCGTTGGCGCGGGGGGATCAGATACGCAGTATTTT
j_call: TRBJ2-3
d_call: TRBD2
clone_size: NA
v_call: TRBV29-1

cdr3_aa: CASSLWRSLNTEAFF
cdr3_nt: TGTGCCAGCAGCTTATGGAGGTCCCTGAACACTGAAGCTTTCTTT
j_call: TRBJ1-1
d_call: NA
clone_size: NA
v_call: TRBV11-2

cdr3_aa: CASSQAGYGYTF
cdr3_nt: TGTGCCAGCAGCCAAGCTGGCTATGGCTACACCTTC
j_call: TRBJ1-2
d_call: NA
clone_size: NA
v_call: TRBV14

cdr3_aa: CASSLGITSNQPQHF
cdr3_nt: TGTGCCAGCAGTTTAGGGATAACGAGCAATCAGCCCCAGCATTTT
j_call: TRBJ1-5
d_call: NA
clone_size: once
v_call: TRBV27

cdr3_aa: CASSLRRERRDTQYF
cdr3_nt: TGTGCCAGCAGCTTAAGAAGGGAAAGGCGAGATACGCAGTATTTT
j_call: TRBJ2-3
d_call: NA
clone_size: NA
v_call: TRBV7-8

cdr3_aa: CSVEGVSLAFF
cdr3_nt: TGCAGCGTTGAAGGGGTCAGTTTAGCTTTCTTT
j_call: TRBJ1-1
d_call: NA
clone_size: NA
v_call: TRBV29-1

cdr3_aa: CASSYSGSTGNTIYF
cdr3_nt: TGTGCCAGCAGTTACTCAGGCAGCACTGGAAACACCATATATTTT
j_call: TRBJ1-3
d_call: NA
clone_size: few
v_call: TRBV6-6

cdr3_aa: CASSSQGLETFF
cdr3_nt: TGTGCCAGCAGCTCTCAGGGACTTGAAACTTTCTTT
j_call: TRBJ1-1
d_call: NA
clone_size: NA
v_call: TRBV5-6

cdr3_aa: CASSDQSSGGNTQYF
cdr3_nt: TGTGCCAGCAGCGACCAATCTAGCGGGGGAAATACGCAGTATTTT
j_call: TRBJ2-3
d_call: TRBD2
clone_size: few
v_call: TRBV7-2

cdr3_aa: CASSLVGGPSEQFF
cdr3_nt: TGTGCGAGTTCTCTTGTGGGGGGGCCGAGTGAGCAGTTCTTC
j_call: TRBJ2-1
d_call: NA
clone_size: many
v_call: TRBV25-1